Listed here is a single TCR beta chain. The antigen remains undetermined. The source of the sample is a study of chemoradiotherapy in HPV16-positive cancers. Points from the study as a whole: Functional assays defining HPV-specific T cells used only two HPV16-positive patients.

J was trimmed by 8 bases and V by 7 bases; bases with no gene match: 13. Germline V lookup: CDR1 LNHDA, CDR2 SQIVND (reference sequence). The CDR3 covers 15 residues. TCRdb keeps only in-frame clones here, not all; method: immunoSEQ multiplex PCR. The data hold approximately 5,900 clones, with roughly three quarters observed a single time. The specimen comprised tumor tissue, sampled from a patient who underwent chemoradiotherapy. The sequence was collected from a human donor with HPV-associated anogenital cancer. The chain couples TRBV19 to TRBJ1-4, with 7 bases fitting TRBD1. The chain's CDR3 is CASMGNGQVIEKLFF. In DNA form, the CDR3 reads TGTGCCAGTATGGGGAACGGACAGGTTATAGAAAAACTGTTTTTT. The full variable domain, rest sourced from reference TRBV19 and TRBJ1-4, is DGGITQSPKYLFRKEGQNVTLSCEQNLNHDAMYWYRQDPGQGLRLIYYSQIVNDFQKGDIAEGYSVSREKKESFPLTVTSAQKNPTAFYLCASMGNGQVIEKLFFGSGTQLSVL.